This TCR beta chain was identified in a study of CD8+CD57+ T cells in acquired aplastic anemia. Background on the study: Sorted CD4+ and CD8+ cells yielded roughly 3.5 ug of DNA on average. Study-wide results and limits: There were 25 to 35 CD8+ CDR3 sequences that occurred in both patients and controls. For CD8+ Simpson's diversity, patients and controls showed no significant difference.

Both TCR beta VDJ combination and CDR3 sequence profiling were carried out. Genomic DNA was the template for this profiling. TCRdb reprocessed the reads with MiXCR, giving one entry per CDR3 protein. The sample carries about 190,000 distinct CDR3 sequences, around three fifths recorded once. Concerning this clonotype: Its target is not known.

The sequenced material came from sorted CD4+, CD8+, or CD8+CD57+ T cells (not recorded which) from PBMCs. The source of this sequence is a human donor with severe aplastic anemia or a healthy control (not recorded which).

The DNA for the CDR3 is TGCAGCGTTGAAGATCGGGACAAATTCGAAGCTTTCTTT. Residues: CSVEDRDKFEAFF. V usage is TRBV29-1 and J usage is TRBJ1-1, with D possibly TRBD1 on 6 matching bases. V gave up 0 bases and J gave up 8 bases, with 13 bases separating them. There are 13 residues in the CDR3. Germline CDR1 reads SQVTM; CDR2 reads ANQGSEA.